This T cell receptor beta chain was found in a study of OX40 agonist ivuxolimab in advanced cancers. For the study at large: Patient treatment consisted of intravenous ivuxolimab administration every 2 weeks at 0.01 to 10 mg/kg. A partial response was reached by three patients: one with hepatocellular carcinoma and two with cutaneous melanoma.

V shed 7 bases, J shed 7 bases, and the junction held 12 bases outside the gene matches. The CDR3 is made up of 14 amino acids. CDR1 MNHEY and CDR2 SVGAGI come from the germline V gene. Produced via immunoSEQ multiplex PCR; TCRdb's table is partial and in-frame only. The table lists roughly 110,000 clones, over 75% of them singletons, with around 0.48% in the top ten. The source was CD4+ or CD8+ T cells sorted from blood, collected in a trial of the OX40 agonist ivuxolimab. The chain employs TRBV6-5 and TRBJ1-2; 7 nucleotides match TRBD1. This clonotype was obtained from an adult with an advanced solid tumor such as melanoma, head and neck, liver or kidney cancer. The CDR3 is CASTKDRAGAGYTF. In nucleotides, the CDR3 is TGTGCCAGCACCAAAGACAGGGCGGGGGCTGGCTACACCTTC.